The clone carrying this TCR beta chain occurred once. The assay was immunoSEQ multiplex PCR, and TCRdb's table has in-frame clones only and misses some. The sample includes under 400,000 clones, around 91% of them seen just once. This entry belongs to a study of blood T cell repertoires in COVID-19. CDR3 length: 13 residues. V was shortened by 8 bases and J by 6 bases, with 16 bases between the two germline ends. Looked up from germline, CDR1 is LNHDA and CDR2 is SQIVND (reference sequence). The gene calls are TRBV19 and TRBJ1-2, with D perhaps matching TRBD1 (5 bases). The source of this sequence is a man aged 18 to 29 with active or convalescent COVID-19. Sequencing was done on a sample of peripheral blood. CDR3 sequence reads: CASGGLGGNGYTF. The CDR3 coding sequence is TGTGCCAGTGGGGGACTGGGGGGAAATGGCTACACCTTC.